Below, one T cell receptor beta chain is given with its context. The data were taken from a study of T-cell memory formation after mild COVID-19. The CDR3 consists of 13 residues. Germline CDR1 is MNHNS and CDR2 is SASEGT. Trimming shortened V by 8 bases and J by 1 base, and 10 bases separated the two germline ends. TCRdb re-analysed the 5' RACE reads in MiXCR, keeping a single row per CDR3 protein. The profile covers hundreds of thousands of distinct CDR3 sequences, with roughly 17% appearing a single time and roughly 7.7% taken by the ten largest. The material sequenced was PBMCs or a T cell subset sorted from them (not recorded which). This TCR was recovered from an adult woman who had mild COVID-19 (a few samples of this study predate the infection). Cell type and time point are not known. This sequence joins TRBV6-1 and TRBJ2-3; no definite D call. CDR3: CASFSLGTDTQYF. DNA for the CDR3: TGTGCCAGCTTTAGCTTGGGCACAGATACGCAGTATTTT.